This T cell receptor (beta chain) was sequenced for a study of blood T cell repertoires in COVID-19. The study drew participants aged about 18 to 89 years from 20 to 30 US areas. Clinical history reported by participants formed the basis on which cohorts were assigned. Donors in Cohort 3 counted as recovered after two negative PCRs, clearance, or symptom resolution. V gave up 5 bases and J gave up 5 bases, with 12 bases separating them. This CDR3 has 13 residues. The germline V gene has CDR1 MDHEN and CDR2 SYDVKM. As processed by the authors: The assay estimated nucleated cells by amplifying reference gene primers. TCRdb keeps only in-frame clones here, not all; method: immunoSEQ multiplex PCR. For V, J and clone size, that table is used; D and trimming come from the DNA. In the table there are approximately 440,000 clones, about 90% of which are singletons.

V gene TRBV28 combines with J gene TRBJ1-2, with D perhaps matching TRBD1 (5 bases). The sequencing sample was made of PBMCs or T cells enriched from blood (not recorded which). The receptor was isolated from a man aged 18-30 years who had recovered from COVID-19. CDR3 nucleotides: TGTGCCAGCAGTATGACAGAAAGTTATGGCTACACCTTC. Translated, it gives CASSMTESYGYTF.